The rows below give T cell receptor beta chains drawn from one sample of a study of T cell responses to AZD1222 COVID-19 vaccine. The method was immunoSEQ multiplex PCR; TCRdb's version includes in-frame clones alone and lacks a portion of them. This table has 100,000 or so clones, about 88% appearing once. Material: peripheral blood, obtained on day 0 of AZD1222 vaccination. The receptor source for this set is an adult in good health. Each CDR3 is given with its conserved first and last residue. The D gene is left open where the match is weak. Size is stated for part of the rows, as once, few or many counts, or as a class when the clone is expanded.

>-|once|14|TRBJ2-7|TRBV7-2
TGTGCCAGCAGCTCAGCACTAGTCTCCGGCGAGCAGTACTTC
CASSSALVSGEQYF
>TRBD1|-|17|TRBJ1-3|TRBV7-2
TGTGCCAGCAGCTTAGCGCTCGACAGGGTATTGGGAAACACCATATATTTT
CASSLALDRVLGNTIYF
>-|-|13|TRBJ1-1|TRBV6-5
TGTGCCAGCAGTACAGGGTTGAACACTGAAGCTTTCTTT
CASSTGLNTEAFF
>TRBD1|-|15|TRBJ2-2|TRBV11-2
TGTGCCAGCAGTTCAATACAGGGGTTTACCGGGGAGCTGTTTTTT
CASSSIQGFTGELFF
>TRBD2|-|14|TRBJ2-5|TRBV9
TGTGCCAGCAGCGTAGCGGGGGGGCTTGAGACCCAGTACTTC
CASSVAGGLETQYF
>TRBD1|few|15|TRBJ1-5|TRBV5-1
TGCGCCAGCAGCTTGGGACAGGGGGCGCATCAGCCCCAGCATTTT
CASSLGQGAHQPQHF
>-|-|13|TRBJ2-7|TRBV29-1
TGCAGCGTTGAAGTGGGCAGATCCTACGAGCAGTACTTC
CSVEVGRSYEQYF
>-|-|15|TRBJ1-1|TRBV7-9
TGTGCCAGCAGCCCAGCGGGGGCGACGAACACTGAAGCTTTCTTT
CASSPAGATNTEAFF
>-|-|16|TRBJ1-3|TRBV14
TGTGCCAGCAGCCAAGATGGCAGCCTCTCTGGAAACACCATATATTTT
CASSQDGSLSGNTIYF
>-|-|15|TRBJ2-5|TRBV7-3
TGTGCCAGCAGCTTAAACGGAGGGGGACAAGAGACCCAGTACTTC
CASSLNGGGQETQYF
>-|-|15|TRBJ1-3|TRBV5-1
TGCGCCAGCAGCTTGTCTCTTGACAGGGGAAACACCATATATTTT
CASSLSLDRGNTIYF
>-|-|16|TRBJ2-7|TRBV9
TGTGCCAGCAGCGTTAGGTCGGACCGGGGTTTATACGAGCAGTACTTC
CASSVRSDRGLYEQYF
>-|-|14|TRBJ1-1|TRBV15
TGTGCCACCAGCACCTACCGCACTGAAGCGGAAGCTTTCTTT
CATSTYRTEAEAFF
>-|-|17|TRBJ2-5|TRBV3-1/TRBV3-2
TGTGCCAGCAGCCAAGACCCTCCGGCAGGGGGGCAAGAGACCCAGTACTTC
CASSQDPPAGGQETQYF
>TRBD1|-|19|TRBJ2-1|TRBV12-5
TGTGCTAGTGGTTTGGACCGGGGCAGCGGACAGGGGGTTGACAATGAGCAGTTCTTC
CASGLDRGSGQGVDNEQFF
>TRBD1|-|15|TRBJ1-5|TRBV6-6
TGTGCCAGCAGTTACGAGCAGGGGGCTGGACAGCCCCAGCATTTT
CASSYEQGAGQPQHF
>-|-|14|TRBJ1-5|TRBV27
TGTGCCAGCAGCTCAGGGTTTGGGAATCAGCCCCAGCATTTT
CASSSGFGNQPQHF
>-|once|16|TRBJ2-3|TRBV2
TGTGCCAGCAGTGAAGCGGGCGGGGGCCTCCCAGATACGCAGTATTTT
CASSEAGGGLPDTQYF
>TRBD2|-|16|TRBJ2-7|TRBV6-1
TGTGCCAGCAGTGAAGCGCTTCATGGGGGGGGATACGAGCAGTACTTC
CASSEALHGGGYEQYF
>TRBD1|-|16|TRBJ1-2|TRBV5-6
TGTGCCAGCAGCTCTGTCTCGGGACAGGGGGAATATGGCTACACCTTC
CASSSVSGQGEYGYTF
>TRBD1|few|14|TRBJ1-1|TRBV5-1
TGCGCCAGCAGGCTAACAGGGGTCCACACTGAAGCTTTCTTT
CASRLTGVHTEAFF
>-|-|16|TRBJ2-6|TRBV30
TGTGCCTGGAGTGTAAGGAGGAGCTCTGGGGCCAACGTCCTGACTTTC
CAWSVRRSSGANVLTF
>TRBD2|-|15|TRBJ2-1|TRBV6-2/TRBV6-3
TGTGCCAGCACCCCCAGGACTAGCTCCTACAATGAGCAGTTCTTC
CASTPRTSSYNEQFF
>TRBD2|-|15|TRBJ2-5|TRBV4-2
TGTGCCAGCAGCCAAGGCGGGGGGCAACAAGAGACCCAGTACTTC
CASSQGGGQQETQYF